The 25 T cell receptor beta chains presented below share a single source sample, sequenced in a study of blood T cells in healthy people across ages (dated by TCRdb to the mid-2010s). Library preparation used 5' RACE. A second roughly 6 to 12 cycle PCR used a sample-barcoded 5' primer and a J-beta primer mix. Through fastp at Q25 and MiXCR, TCRdb rebuilt clones from the public reads, retaining in-frame beta chains. CDR3 protein sequences are deduplicated, and each keeps its most common genes and DNA. Present in this sample are over 1,500,000 distinct CDR3 sequences, approximately 40% of which were seen just once. The top ten clones comprise roughly 24% of the sample. The sequenced material came from blood. Receptor source: a human donor in good health.

J is TRBJ1-4 and V is TRBV25-1, with unresolved D. Deletions cut 1 base from V and 5 bases from J, with 2 bases between. The CDR3 runs to 12 residues. Germline V gives CDR1 MGHDK, CDR2 SYGVNS. CDR3 in amino acids: CASSEWNEKLFF. The CDR3 DNA is TGTGCCAGCAGTGAATGGAATGAAAAACTGTTTTTT.

As concerns this clonotype: The junction differs from germline at one of its ends, possibly a read error. The chain recombines TRBV27 with TRBJ1-4; D is ambiguous. Germline-derived CDR1 and CDR2 are MNHEY and SMNVEV (reference sequence). This CDR3 region has 15 residues. CDR3 residues: CAGSPYQAGLGKLFF. CDR3 DNA sequence: TGTGCCGGCAGCCCCTATCAAGCCGGGTTGGGAAAACTGTTTTTT.

Only one count was recorded for this clonotype. This rearrangement joins TRBV7-9 to TRBJ1-4; D is possibly TRBD1 (6 bases). The CDR3 spans 17 residues. Germline V gives CDR1 SEHNR, CDR2 FQNEAQ (reference sequence). Trimming removed 6 bases at V and 4 bases at J, with 21 bases between. DNA of the CDR3: TGTGCCAGCAGTTATGTCAGGGGTCCGGTCCTTAATGAAAAACTGTTTTTT. As protein: CASSYVRGPVLNEKLFF.

This clonotype was recorded a few times. The genes are TRBV12-3 or TRBV12-4 and TRBJ2-5; D unclear. CDR3 length: 14 amino acids. V was pared by 3 bases and J by 5 bases, with 13 bases between. CDR3 nucleotides: TGTGCCAGCAGTTTTTCCGTACGCTGGGAGACCCAGTACTTC. Translating gives CASSFSVRWETQYF.

This clonotype was seen more than once but under ten times. This chain connects TRBV29-1 to TRBJ2-3; TRBD2 matches 8 bases. Germline V lookup: CDR1 SQVTM, CDR2 ANQGSEA. The length of the CDR3 is 16 residues. The ends lost 0 bases at V and 0 bases at J; junction bases unmatched: 5. CDR3 bases: TGCAGCGTTGAAGATCCGGGGGGGGTAAGCACAGATACGCAGTATTTT. This gives the protein CSVEDPGGVSTDTQYF.

A few counts support this clonotype. DNA for the CDR3: TGTGCCAGCAACTTTGCCGGGGAAGTGGAGACCCAGTACTTC. This encodes CASNFAGEVETQYF. The chain links TRBV6-6 to TRBJ2-5, with D possibly being TRBD2 (5 bases). Looked up from germline, CDR1 is MNHNY and CDR2 is SVGAGI (reference sequence). V gave up 7 bases and J gave up 5 bases, with 17 bases separating them. CDR3 length: 14 amino acids.

This clonotype was picked up a small number of times. This CDR3 is CASSAWDREYGYTF. The CDR3 nucleotides read TGTGCCAGCAGCGCTTGGGACAGGGAGTATGGCTACACCTTC. This chain uses TRBV6-1 with TRBJ1-2; 9 bases align to TRBD1. The CDR3 is 14 residues long. V lost 6 bases to trimming and J lost 5 bases; unmatched junction nucleotides: 7. CDR1 and CDR2 from the germline V gene are MNHNS and SASEGT.

This clonotype occurred a few times. The V gene is TRBV7-8, the J gene TRBJ2-1; TRBD2 is a possible D gene (6 bases). The CDR3 covers 17 residues. The germline CDR1 and CDR2 sequences are SGHVS and FQNEAQ. The V and J ends lost 4 bases and 6 bases respectively, with 22 bases between them. The CDR3, as DNA: TGTGCCAGCAGCTCCGGGGAGGTAGGACTCGGAGTCAATGAGCAGTTCTTC. This codes for CASSSGEVGLGVNEQFF.

This chain links TRBV7-2 with TRBJ2-1; TRBD1 is a possible D gene (5 bases). The CDR3 sequence is 15 residues long. With 5 bases removed from V and 6 bases from J, the gap between germline ends came to 17 bases. Germline CDR1 SGHTA, CDR2 FQGNSA. In DNA, the CDR3 is TGTGCCAGCAGCCTCGGACCCGAAGGGGTCAATGAGCAGTTCTTC. Protein: CASSLGPEGVNEQFF.

The chain combines TRBV7-2 with TRBJ2-1; tentative D call: TRBD1 (5 bases). Germline loops: CDR1 SGHTA, CDR2 FQGNSA. Trimming left V 1 base short and J 12 bases short, with 19 bases between. The CDR3 is 15 residues long. For the CDR3, the DNA is TGTGCCAGCAGCTTAGGCCAAGTACAGGTCTACTCGCAGTTCTTC. It codes for CASSLGQVQVYSQFF.

This sequence joins TRBV21-1 and TRBJ1-2; the D call TRBD1 from the table was never checked on the DNA. TRBV21-1 is assigned pseudogene status. This CDR3 has 14 amino acids. Here the CDR3 DNA reads TGTGCCAGCAGCAAAGGGGGCCTTAACTATGGCTACACCTTC. Translation: CASSKGGLNYGYTF.

On this clonotype: One end of the junction is discordant with germline, which a read error may explain. The CDR3 is CASSLNRATDMQYF. The CDR3 DNA reads TGTGCCAGCAGCTTAAACCGGGCCACAGATATGCAGTATTTT. The chain combines TRBV7-3 with TRBJ2-3, with unresolved D. The CDR3 is made up of 14 amino acids. Germline assignment: CDR1 SGHTA and CDR2 FQGTGA.

The sample holds a few counts of this clonotype. The chain employs TRBV29-1 and TRBJ2-7; 11 bases align to TRBD1. This CDR3 spans 13 amino acids. The germline CDR1 and CDR2 sequences are SQVTM and ANQGSEA. The V gene end was trimmed by 6 bases and the J gene end by 6 bases; junction bases not matched to a gene: 7. The chain's CDR3 is CSVSSGTGGEQYF. The CDR3 region has the DNA TGCAGCGTCTCATCCGGGACAGGGGGCGAGCAGTACTTC.

This clonotype occurred a few times. This rearrangement joins TRBV5-1 to TRBJ2-3; D remains ambiguous. This CDR3 has 16 amino acids. CDR1 and CDR2 from the germline V gene are SGHRS and YFSETQ. V was cut by 2 bases and J by 0 bases, with 13 bases left in between. The CDR3, as DNA: TGCGCCAGCAGCTTTGGCCCGGCCTCAAGCACAGATACGCAGTATTTT. Protein: CASSFGPASSTDTQYF. Combining the CDR3 with reference TRBV5-1 and TRBJ2-3 gives the whole variable domain KAGVTQTPRYLIKTRGQQVTLSCSPISGHRSVSWYQQTPGQGLQFLFEYFSETQRNKGNFPGRFSGRQFSNSRSEMNVSTLELGDSALYLCASSFGPASSTDTQYFGPGTRLTVL.

The CDR3 here is CASSSEQGGETQYF. In nucleotides, the CDR3 is TGCGCCAGCAGCTCAGAACAAGGAGGGGAGACCCAGTACTTC. This chain connects TRBV5-1 to TRBJ2-5; a possible D gene is TRBD2 (6 bases). The germline gives CDR1 SGHRS, CDR2 YFSETQ. V lost 3 bases and J 5 bases, leaving 14 bases between the germline ends. This CDR3 comprises 14 residues.

V is TRBV24-1 and J is TRBJ2-1, with D possibly being TRBD2 (5 bases). The CDR3 is made up of 14 amino acids. The V gene lost 5 bases and the J gene lost 0 bases, with 7 bases spanning the gap. Germline V lookup: CDR1 KGHDR, CDR2 SFDVKD. The CDR3 bases are TGTGCCACCAGTGCCGGGGACTCCTACAATGAGCAGTTCTTC. Its translation is CATSAGDSYNEQFF.

CDR3 nucleotides: TGTGCCAGCAGTTTATTCCGGGACAGGGGATATGGCTACACCTTC. It translates to CASSLFRDRGYGYTF. V gene TRBV28 combines with J gene TRBJ1-2; 10 nucleotides agree with TRBD1. The CDR3 is made up of 15 amino acids. V shed 1 base and J 5 bases; nucleotides not matched to a gene: 4. Germline lookup yields CDR1 MDHEN and CDR2 SYDVKM.

The chain carries TRBV29-1 and TRBJ2-7; D is undetermined. The germline V and J ends were trimmed by 0 bases and 1 base, with 10 bases remaining between them. CDR1 SQVTM and CDR2 ANQGSEA come from the germline V gene. The CDR3 runs to 14 residues. The CDR3 nucleotides are TGCAGCGTTGAAGATGAGGCCAGGTCCTACGAGCAGTACTTC. It specifies CSVEDEARSYEQYF.

The gene calls are TRBV23-1 and TRBJ1-1, with 7 bases identical to TRBD1. TRBV23-1 is treated as an ORF (open reading frame) with a function not yet certain. The CDR3 covers 11 residues. CDR3 region: CATGMNTEAFF. In nucleotides, the CDR3 is TGCGCGACAGGGATGAACACTGAAGCTTTCTTT.

The CDR3 is CASSFLGSEYEQYF. Here the CDR3 DNA reads TGTGCCAGCAGTTTTCTAGGGAGTGAGTACGAGCAGTACTTC. J is TRBJ2-7 and V is TRBV12-3 or TRBV12-4; possibly TRBD2 for D (5 bases). This CDR3 contains 14 residues. Trimming took 3 bases from V and 4 from J, leaving 13 bases between them.

This chain uses TRBV7-9 with TRBJ2-5; possibly TRBD2 for D (5 bases). CDR3 length equals 16 residues. The germline V and J ends were trimmed by 1 base and 5 bases, with 17 bases remaining between them. CDR1 is SEHNR, CDR2 FQNEAQ, per germline (reference sequence). CDR3 coding DNA: TGTGCCAGCAGCTTAGTTGGGAAGGGTGGCGGGGAGACCCAGTACTTC. This gives the protein CASSLVGKGGGETQYF.

This clonotype was detected once. The V gene is TRBV9, the J gene TRBJ2-3; 9 bases are a match to TRBD2. CDR1 SGDLS and CDR2 YYNGEE come from the germline V gene. This CDR3 has 17 amino acids. V was clipped by 8 bases and J by 5 bases; unmatched bases: 18. The CDR3 protein is CASSLELAGMGRDTQYF. CDR3 in DNA: TGTGCCAGTTCCCTAGAGCTAGCGGGGATGGGTAGAGATACGCAGTATTTT.

The chain recombines TRBV12-3 or TRBV12-4 with TRBJ1-6, with 7 bases lining up with TRBD1. This CDR3 is built from 15 residues. V lost 4 bases and J lost 10; bases outside the gene matches: 10. CDR3 nucleotides: TGTGCCAGCAGTTACCGGGACAGCACAAAATCACCCCTCCACTTT. It yields the protein CASSYRDSTKSPLHF.

V is TRBV6-5 and J is TRBJ2-7, with 7 nucleotides matching TRBD1. The assigned J gene may be wrong: the sequence end matches TRBJ2-5 better. CDR3 length: 17 amino acids. Germline CDR1 and CDR2: MNHEY and SVGAGI. The CDR3 here is CASSYLSGTERPETQYF. DNA of the CDR3: TGTGCCAGCAGTTACCTGTCCGGGACAGAGAGACCGGAGACCCAGTACTTC.

V gene TRBV6-1 combines with J gene TRBJ2-3; weak D call: TRBD1 (6 bases). The V and J ends lost 0 bases and 8 bases respectively, with 21 bases between them. Germline CDR1 MNHNS, CDR2 SASEGT. CDR3 length: 17 amino acids. The CDR3 sequence is CASSEALQGRASLTQYF. The CDR3 DNA sequence: TGTGCCAGCAGTGAAGCGCTACAGGGACGGGCGTCGCTTACGCAGTATTTT.